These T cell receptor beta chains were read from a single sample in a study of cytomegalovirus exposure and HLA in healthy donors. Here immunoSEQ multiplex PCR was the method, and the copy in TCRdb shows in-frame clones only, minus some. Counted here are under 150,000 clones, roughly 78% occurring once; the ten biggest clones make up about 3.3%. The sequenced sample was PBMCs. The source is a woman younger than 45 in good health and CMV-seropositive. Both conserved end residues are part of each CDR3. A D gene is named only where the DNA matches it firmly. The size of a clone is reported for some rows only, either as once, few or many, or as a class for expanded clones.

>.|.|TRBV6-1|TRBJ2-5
TGTGCCAGCAGTGAATCGGGGGGGACAGGGAAGACCCAGTACTTC
CASSESGGTGKTQYF
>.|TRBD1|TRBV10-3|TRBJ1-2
TGTGCCATCAGCCCCGAAACAGGGGGCCTTTATGGCTACACCTTC
CAISPETGGLYGYTF
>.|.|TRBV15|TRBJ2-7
TGTGCCACCAGCAGAGGTTCCTCCGCTAGATCCTACGAGCAGTACTTC
CATSRGSSARSYEQYF
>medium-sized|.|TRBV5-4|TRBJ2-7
TGTGCCAGCAGCGGCGGGGGCGCCTCCCACGAGCAGTACTTC
CASSGGGASHEQYF
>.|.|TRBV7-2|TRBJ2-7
TGTGCCAGCAGCTTCTACCAGGGCGAAGCATACGAGCAGTACTTC
CASSFYQGEAYEQYF
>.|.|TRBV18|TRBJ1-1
TGTGCCAGCTCACCAACGAGGAACACTGAAGCTTTCTTT
CASSPTRNTEAFF
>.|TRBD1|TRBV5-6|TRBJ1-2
TGTGCCAGCAGCTCAGACTGGGACAGCTTATTCTATGGCTACACCTTC
CASSSDWDSLFYGYTF
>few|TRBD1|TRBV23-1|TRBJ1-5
TGCGCCAGCAGTCAACAAAAGACAGGGAATCAGCCCCAGCATTTT
CASSQQKTGNQPQHF
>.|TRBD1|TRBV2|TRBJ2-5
TGTGCCAGCAGAACGGGACAGGGGGCGCGAGAGACCCAGTACTTC
CASRTGQGARETQYF
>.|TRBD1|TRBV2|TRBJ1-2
TGTGCCAGCAGTTTTGACAGGGGTTATGGCTACACCTTC
CASSFDRGYGYTF
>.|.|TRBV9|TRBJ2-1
TGTGCCAGCAGCGTATTCCCTTCGGATGAGCAGTTCTTC
CASSVFPSDEQFF
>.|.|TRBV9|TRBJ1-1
TGTGCCAGCAACAAACAGGGATTAGGGAACACTGAAGCTTTCTTT
CASNKQGLGNTEAFF
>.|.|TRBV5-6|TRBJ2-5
TGTGCCAGCAGCTTTCAGGACGGGGAAGAGACCCAGTACTTC
CASSFQDGEETQYF
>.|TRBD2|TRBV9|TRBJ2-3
TGTGCCAGCAGCGTGGGGGGGGAGTCAGATACGCAGTATTTT
CASSVGGESDTQYF
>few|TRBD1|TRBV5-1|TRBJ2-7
TGCGCCAGCAGCGGGGGGACAGGGCGTACCTACGAGCAGTACTTC
CASSGGTGRTYEQYF
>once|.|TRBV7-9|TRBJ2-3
TGTGCCAGCAGCCAGGCTGATACGCAGTATTTT
CASSQADTQYF
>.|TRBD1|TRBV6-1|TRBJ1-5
TGTGCCAGCAGTGATCCGACAGGGGGTCAGCCCCAGCATTTT
CASSDPTGGQPQHF
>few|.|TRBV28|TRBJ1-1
TGTGCCAGCGTTATCAGGGGCGCTGAAGCTTTCTTT
CASVIRGAEAFF
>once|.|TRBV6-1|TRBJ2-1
TGTGCCAGCAGCTGGGGGGGCGCTCAGGAGCAGTTCTTC
CASSWGGAQEQFF
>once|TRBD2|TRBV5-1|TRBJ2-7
TGCGCCAGCAGCTTGGTGCGGGGGGGCCTCCACGAGCAGTACTTC
CASSLVRGGLHEQYF
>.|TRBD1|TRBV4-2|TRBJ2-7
TGTGCCAGCAGCCAATATATGAGGACAGGGGTATCAGCCTACGAGCAGTACTTC
CASSQYMRTGVSAYEQYF
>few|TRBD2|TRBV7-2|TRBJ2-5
TGTGCCAGCAGCTTCAAAGCGGGGGGCCTCCAAGAGACCCAGTACTTC
CASSFKAGGLQETQYF
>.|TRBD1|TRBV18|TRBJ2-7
TGTGCCAGCTCACCACAAGGGACAGGGGCCTCCTACGAGCAGTACTTC
CASSPQGTGASYEQYF
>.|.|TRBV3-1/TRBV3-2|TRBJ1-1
TGTGCCAGCAGCCTCAGGGCATTCTTT
CASSLRAFF
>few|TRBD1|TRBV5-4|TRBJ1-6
TGTGCCAGCAGCTTGGACTCAGGGGGAGGTTCACCCCTCCACTTT
CASSLDSGGGSPLHF
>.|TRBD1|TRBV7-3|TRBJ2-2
TGTGCCAGCAGCCTCCGATCCGGGGACAGGGGACACCGGGGAGCTGTTTTT
CASSLRSGDRGHRGAVF
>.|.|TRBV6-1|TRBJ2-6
TGTGCCAGCAGCTTTCGTATCGCTGGGGCCAACGTCCTGACTTTC
CASSFRIAGANVLTF
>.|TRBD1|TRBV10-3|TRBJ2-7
TGTGCCATGACTCCGGGGGGACAGGGTGGTTACGAGCAGTACTTC
CAMTPGGQGGYEQYF
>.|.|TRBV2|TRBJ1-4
TGTGCCAGCAGTAAAGCAGGGGTAGATGAAAAACTGTTTTTT
CASSKAGVDEKLFF
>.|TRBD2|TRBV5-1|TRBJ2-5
TGCGCCAGCAGCGAGGGACTAGAGGAGACCCAGTACTTC
CASSEGLEETQYF
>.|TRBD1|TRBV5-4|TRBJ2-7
TGTGCCAGCAGCTTGGGCCTGACAGGGGCCTACGAGCAGTACTTC
CASSLGLTGAYEQYF
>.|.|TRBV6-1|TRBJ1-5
TGTGCCAGCAGTCCAACAAGCACCGGGACAATCGTACATTTT
CASSPTSTGTIVHF
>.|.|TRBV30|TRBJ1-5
TGTGCCTGGAGTTACAAGACAGTAAAGCATCAGCCCCAGCATTTT
CAWSYKTVKHQPQHF
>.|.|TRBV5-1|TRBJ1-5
TGCGCCAGCAGCTTGGACGGGGATCTTCAGCCCCAGCATTTT
CASSLDGDLQPQHF
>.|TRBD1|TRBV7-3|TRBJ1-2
TGTGCCAGCAGCTCGTCAGGGGGCGAAGGCTACACCTTC
CASSSSGGEGYTF
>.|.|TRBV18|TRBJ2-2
TGTGCCAGCTCACCACCGGGACAACGGGACACCGGGGAGCTGTTTTTT
CASSPPGQRDTGELFF
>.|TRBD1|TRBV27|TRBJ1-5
TGTGCCAGCAGACCTATAGGGACAGGGGGTAGGGTTAGCAATCAGCCCCAGCATTTT
CASRPIGTGGRVSNQPQHF
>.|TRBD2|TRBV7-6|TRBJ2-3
TGTGCCAGCAGCTTACCTAGCGGGGGGAAGGGGACGCAGTATTTT
CASSLPSGGKGTQYF
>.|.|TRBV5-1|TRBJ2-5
TGCGCCAGCAGTTGGGGGGACTTCGGGGAGACCCAGTACTTC
CASSWGDFGETQYF
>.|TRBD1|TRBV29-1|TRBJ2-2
TGCAGCGTTGCCCGGACAGGGATCACCGGGGAGCTGTTTTTT
CSVARTGITGELFF
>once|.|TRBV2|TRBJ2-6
TGTGCCAGCAGGGTGGCCGGGGCCAACGTCCTGACTTTC
CASRVAGANVLTF
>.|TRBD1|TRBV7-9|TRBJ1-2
TGTGCCAGCAGCTTCGGGACAGGATATGGCTACACCTTC
CASSFGTGYGYTF
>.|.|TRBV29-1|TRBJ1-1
TGCAGCGTTGTAAGCCCTGAAGCTTTCTTT
CSVVSPEAFF
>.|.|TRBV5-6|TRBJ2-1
TGTGCCAGCAGCTTGGTAACATCCTACAATGAGCAGTTCTTC
CASSLVTSYNEQFF
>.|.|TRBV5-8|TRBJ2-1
TGTGCCACCAACCCGGGGAGCTCCTACAATGAGCAGTTCTTC
CATNPGSSYNEQFF
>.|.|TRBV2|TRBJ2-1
TGTGCCAGCACCCCGGGGGGCAGTACTTTCGATGAGCAGTTCTTC
CASTPGGSTFDEQFF
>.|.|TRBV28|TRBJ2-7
TGTGCCAGCACCCCCGGGGGCTCCTACGAGCAGTACTTC
CASTPGGSYEQYF
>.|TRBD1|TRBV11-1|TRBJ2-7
TGTGCCAGCAGCTTCGGGACAGGGGGCTCCTACGAGCAGTACTTC
CASSFGTGGSYEQYF
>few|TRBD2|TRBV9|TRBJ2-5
TGTGCCAGCAGCTCGGGGGGGAACCAAGAGACCCAGTACTTC
CASSSGGNQETQYF
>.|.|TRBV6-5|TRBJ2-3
TGTGCCAGCAGTTACTCGACCAGCGCAGATACGCAGTATTTT
CASSYSTSADTQYF
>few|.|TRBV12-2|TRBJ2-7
TGTGCAAGTCTGGGTTGGGCGACGGCCTCCTACGAGCAGTACTTC
CASLGWATASYEQYF
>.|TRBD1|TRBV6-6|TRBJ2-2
TGTGCCAGCAGGCCGACCGGGACAGGGACCACCGGGGAGCTGTTTTTT
CASRPTGTGTTGELFF
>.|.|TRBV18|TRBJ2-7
TGTGCCAGCTCACCCCAGGGTCAGAACTACGAGCAGTACTTC
CASSPQGQNYEQYF
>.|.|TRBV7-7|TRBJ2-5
TGTGCCAGCAGCCCCACAGGGCGACAAGAGACCCAGTACTTC
CASSPTGRQETQYF
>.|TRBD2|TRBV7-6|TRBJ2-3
TGTGCCAGCATGGGGGGGGGTCGAGATACGCAGTATTTT
CASMGGGRDTQYF
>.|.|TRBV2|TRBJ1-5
TGTGCCAGCAGTAAAGAGAGCAGAGGGGGGGGGAATCAGCCCCAGCATTTT
CASSKESRGGGNQPQHF
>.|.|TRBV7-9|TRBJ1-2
TGTTCCAGCAGCCCGGAACAGGTTTTCTATGGCTACACCTTC
CSSSPEQVFYGYTF
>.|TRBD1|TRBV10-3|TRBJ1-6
TGTGCCATCAGTGAGGGACAGGGGCCACCCCTCCACTTT
CAISEGQGPPLHF
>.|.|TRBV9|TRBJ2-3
TGTGCCAGCAGCGCTCCAGGGGCGATTAGCACAGATACGCAGTATTTT
CASSAPGAISTDTQYF
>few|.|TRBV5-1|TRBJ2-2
TGCGCCAGCAGCTTGGGCGTTAACACCGGGGAGCTGTTTTTT
CASSLGVNTGELFF